This note documents a single TCR beta chain sequence. The antigen remains undetermined. Trimming removed 7 bases at V and 2 bases at J, with 17 bases between. The CDR3 contains 15 residues. Germline V gives CDR1 SEHNR, CDR2 FQNEAQ (reference sequence). The data were taken from a study of T cells in Graves' hyperthyroidism and ophthalmopathy. No progression to ophthalmopathy during 18 months of follow-up defined stable disease. The patients, who ranged from 18 to 65 in age, presented with newly diagnosed hyperthyroidism lasting under 2 months. Any patient presenting with uncontrolled infection, other autoimmune disease, pregnancy or lactation was left out. Researchers took RNA transcripts and amplified the TCR beta CDR3 regions from them. The HTBI primer set served for first-round RT-PCR of the TCR CDR3. TCRdb used MiXCR to reprocess the multiplex PCR reads, holding one entry per CDR3 protein. Among 250,000 to 300,000 distinct CDR3 sequences listed, roughly 15% were seen once.

Study outcomes and limitations: Most expanded thyroid clonotypes above 0.001 recurred in blood.

The chain links TRBV7-9 to TRBJ1-1, with D possibly TRBD1 on 6 matching bases. The specimen sequenced was blood. The TCR originated in a woman between 40 and 50 years old with Graves' hyperthyroidism. CDR3 nucleotide sequence: TGTGCCAGCATGCCCCCCTGGGGACAAAACACTGAAGCTTTCTTT. Its translation is CASMPPWGQNTEAFF.